The 5 T cell receptor beta chains in this list originate from one sample, sequenced in a study of blood T cell repertoires in COVID-19. Profiled with immunoSEQ multiplex PCR; TCRdb holds only in-frame clones, not every one. The profile shows more than 200,000 clones, over 75% of them singletons. Sequencing input: peripheral blood. The receptors here all came from a human donor in a cohort sampled during active COVID-19.

This chain joins TRBV3-1 (or the pseudogene TRBV3-2) and TRBJ2-1; 7 bases line up with TRBD2. V lost 1 base, J lost 7 bases, and 4 bases stayed unmatched. Germline V gene data show CDR1 as LGHDT and CDR2 as YNNKEL (reference sequence). The CDR3 extends over 14 amino acids. The CDR3 here is CASSQGLAGNEQFF. DNA for the CDR3: TGTGCCAGCAGCCAAGGACTAGCTGGTAATGAGCAGTTCTTC.

This clone is a singleton in its sample. The chain is built from TRBV11-3 and TRBJ2-7, with a possible D match to TRBD2 (5 bases). Per germline, CDR1 SGHNT and CDR2 YENEEA. The CDR3 spans 13 residues. Trimming took off 5 bases at V and 3 bases at J, with 11 bases between the two ends. CDR3 nucleotides: TGTGCCAGCAGCCTGAGCGGAGGCTACGAGCAGTACTTC. The encoded protein is CASSLSGGYEQYF. The full variable domain, rest sourced from reference TRBV11-3 and TRBJ2-7, is EAGVVQSPRYKIIEKKQPVAFWCNPISGHNTLYWYLQNLGQGPELLIRYENEEAVDDSQLPKDRFSAERLKGVDSTLKIQPAELGDSAVYLCASSLSGGYEQYFGPGTRLTVT.

J is TRBJ1-5 and V is TRBV6-2 or TRBV6-3, with D unresolved. The CDR3 loop spans 11 amino acids. Germline V gene lookup returns CDR1 MNHEY and CDR2 SVGEGT. Trimming took 6 bases from V and 11 from J, leaving 11 bases between them. In nucleotides, the CDR3 is TGTGCCAGCAGCCGGCTCGGGGCCCAGCATTTT. Translation gives CASSRLGAQHF.

V is TRBV3-1 (or the pseudogene TRBV3-2) and J is TRBJ1-5; no clear D gene. This CDR3 is 14 amino acids long. The V end was cut by 1 base, the J end by 6 bases, with 10 bases between. Germline assignment: CDR1 LGHDT and CDR2 YNNKEL (reference sequence). The CDR3 loop reads CASSQGEGTQPQHF. DNA for the CDR3: TGTGCCAGCAGCCAAGGAGAGGGAACTCAGCCCCAGCATTTT.

This chain links TRBV5-1 with TRBJ2-6; TRBD2 agrees at 8 bases. The V gene's germline CDR1 is SGHRS and CDR2 YFSETQ. This CDR3 contains 19 residues. Germline trimming cut 4 bases from V and 2 bases from J; bases unmatched to any gene: 14. The DNA of the CDR3 is TGCGCCAGCAGCCCACAACCGACTAGCGTGAGTACTGGGGCCAACGTCCTGACTTTC. Amino acids: CASSPQPTSVSTGANVLTF. Full variable domain (remainder filled in from reference TRBV5-1 and TRBJ2-6): KAGVTQTPRYLIKTRGQQVTLSCSPISGHRSVSWYQQTPGQGLQFLFEYFSETQRNKGNFPGRFSGRQFSNSRSEMNVSTLELGDSALYLCASSPQPTSVSTGANVLTFGAGSRLTVL.